The rows below give T cell receptor beta chains drawn from one sample of a study of T cell repertoires in cytomegalovirus infection. One entry per CDR3 protein, called by TCRdb with MiXCR from the reads. Of roughly 990,000 distinct CDR3 sequences listed, approximately 31% are singletons. Their antigens remain unidentified. This specimen consisted of cultured CD8+ T cells from PBMCs, obtained from culture after CMV antigen stimulation. The receptors shown here come from a human donor in good health (CMV status not recorded). Some clones in this sample may be carry-over from other donors' samples. Each CDR3 is given with its conserved first and last residue. The D gene is left open where the match is weak. Only part of the rows carry a size: once, few, many, or a class if the clone is expanded.

CDR3	DNA	D	size	V	J	length
CASSSPVGATTEAFF	TGTGCCAGCAGCTCCCCTGTGGGGGCTACCACTGAAGCTTTCTTT	NA	NA	TRBV7-6	TRBJ1-1	15
CASSFGMGGGYGYTF	TGTGCCAGCAGTTTTGGGATGGGGGGAGGCTATGGCTACACCTTC	NA	NA	TRBV12-3/TRBV12-4	TRBJ1-2	15
CASNPGPSNEKLFF	TGTGCCAGCAATCCCGGGCCCTCAAACGAAAAACTGTTTTTT	NA	NA	TRBV5-4	TRBJ1-4	14
CASSQIGGGAVTDTQYF	TGCGCCAGCAGCCAAATCGGCGGGGGGGCCGTCACAGATACGCAGTATTTT	TRBD2	few	TRBV4-3	TRBJ2-3	17
CASSLRGPEAFF	TGTGCCAGCAGCTTAAGGGGGCCTGAAGCTTTCTTT	TRBD1	many	TRBV12-3/TRBV12-4	TRBJ1-1	12
CASSYSEGYGYTF	TGTGCCAGCAGTTACTCGGAGGGCTATGGCTACACCTTC	NA	NA	TRBV6-6	TRBJ1-2	13
CASGLSPPNEQFF	TGTGCCAGCGGACTAAGCCCCCCCAATGAGCAGTTCTTC	NA	few	TRBV6-5	TRBJ2-1	13
CASSLDGGGYGYTF	TGTGCCAGCAGCTTAGACGGGGGCGGCTATGGCTACACCTTC	NA	many	TRBV7-6	TRBJ1-2	14
CASTRDRTDTQYF	TGTGCCAGCACACGGGATCGCACAGATACGCAGTATTTT	NA	few	TRBV6-6	TRBJ2-3	13
CASSRTTSGGPRELFF	TGTGCCAGCAGCCGAACGACTAGCGGGGGGCCCCGGGAGCTGTTTTTT	TRBD2	many	TRBV12-3/TRBV12-4	TRBJ2-2	16
CASSLVTSGVLDTQYF	TGTGCCAGCAGCTTAGTTACTAGCGGGGTCCTAGATACGCAGTATTTT	TRBD2	NA	TRBV7-8	TRBJ2-3	16
CATYWGGSYTF	TGTGCCACCTACTGGGGGGGTAGCTACACCTTC	NA	NA	TRBV27	TRBJ1-2	11
CASSPEGRGTEAFF	TGTGCCAGCAGCCCCGAGGGGCGAGGCACTGAAGCTTTCTTT	NA	many	TRBV7-2	TRBJ1-1	14
CASIRQGGYGYTF	TGTGCCAGTATCAGACAGGGCGGCTATGGCTACACCTTC	TRBD1	NA	TRBV19	TRBJ1-2	13
CASSLVVGGPHNEQFF	TGTGCCAGCAGTTTAGTGGTGGGGGGGCCCCACAATGAGCAGTTCTTC	NA	NA	TRBV12-3/TRBV12-4	TRBJ2-1	16
CASSRGGRDEQFF	TGTGCCAGCAGCCGAGGGGGGCGGGATGAGCAGTTCTTC	NA	few	TRBV9	TRBJ2-1	13
CASSLALDRATDTQYF	TGTGCCAGCAGCTTAGCGTTAGACAGGGCGACAGATACGCAGTATTTT	TRBD1	few	TRBV7-9	TRBJ2-3	16
CASSLPGRGRGYTF	TGTGCCAGCAGTTTACCGGGCAGGGGGAGAGGCTACACCTTC	TRBD1	NA	TRBV27	TRBJ1-2	14
CASETGGGEQFF	TGCGCCAGCGAGACGGGGGGCGGTGAGCAGTTCTTC	NA	NA	TRBV10-2	TRBJ2-1	12
CASSPVGDGYTF	TGTGCCAGCAGCCCCGTGGGGGATGGCTACACCTTC	NA	few	TRBV9	TRBJ1-2	12
CATWDRLLQDTQYF	TGTGCCACCTGGGACAGATTATTACAAGATACGCAGTATTTT	TRBD1	many	TRBV27	TRBJ2-3	14
CASSLEGKTGELFF	TGTGCCAGCAGCTTGGAAGGCAAAACCGGGGAGCTGTTTTTT	NA	many	TRBV5-4	TRBJ2-2	14
CASSLGKSLISPLHF	TGTGCCAGCAGCCTAGGGAAAAGCTTGATTTCACCCCTCCACTTT	NA	few	TRBV12-3/TRBV12-4	TRBJ1-6	15
CASSDQGRHTEAFF	TGTGCCAGTAGTGACCAGGGACGACACACTGAAGCTTTCTTT	NA	NA	TRBV19	TRBJ1-1	14
CASSEALAEYEQYF	TGTGCCAGCAGTGAAGCGCTAGCGGAATACGAGCAGTACTTC	TRBD2	NA	TRBV2	TRBJ2-7	14
CASSLVDRCSGNQPQHF	TGTGCCAGCAGCTTGGTGGACAGGTGTTCTGGCAATCAGCCCCAGCATTTT	TRBD1	NA	TRBV13	TRBJ1-5	17
CASSLVGDSRMNTEAFF	TGTGCCAGCAGCTTAGTCGGGGACAGCAGAATGAACACTGAAGCTTTCTTT	TRBD1	few	TRBV7-9	TRBJ1-1	17
CASGGGGWGTEAFF	TGTGCTAGTGGTGGAGGGGGGTGGGGCACTGAAGCTTTCTTT	NA	few	TRBV12-5	TRBJ1-1	14
CASSPYSYNEQFF	TGTGCCAGCAGTCCCTATTCCTACAATGAGCAGTTCTTC	NA	many	TRBV12-3/TRBV12-4	TRBJ2-1	13
CASSWETQYF	TGTGCCAGCAGTTGGGAGACCCAGTACTTC	NA	NA	TRBV27	TRBJ2-5	10
CASSFRYNYGYTF	TGTGCCAGCAGTTTCCGTTATAACTATGGCTACACCTTC	NA	NA	TRBV12-3/TRBV12-4	TRBJ1-2	13
CASSFPGSNYGYTF	TGTGCCAGCAGCTTCCCAGGATCGAACTATGGCTACACCTTC	NA	few	TRBV7-9	TRBJ1-2	14
CASSQEGQDYNEQFF	TGTGCCAGCAGTCAGGAAGGGCAGGACTACAATGAGCAGTTCTTC	NA	NA	TRBV7-3	TRBJ2-1	15
CASSGTGYKNIQYF	TGTGCCAGCAGTGGCACAGGGTACAAAAACATTCAGTACTTC	NA	few	TRBV7-9	TRBJ2-4	14
CASSRGDSTTDTQYF	TGTGCCAGCAGTAGAGGGGACTCTACCACAGATACGCAGTATTTT	NA	NA	TRBV6-6	TRBJ2-3	15